This TCR beta chain came from a study of a mutant IDH1 vaccine in newly diagnosed glioma. Study-level information: In weeks 1, 3, 5, 7, 11, 15, 19 and 23, patients were immunized, eight times in all. Treatment recipients were approximately 60% male and around 40% female, and their mean age was roughly 44 years. Patients were pretreated with radiotherapy, temozolomide, or both, mostly both. Vaccines were first given 4-6 weeks after radiotherapy alone, or with temozolomide cycles.

Time point described: week 11, during vaccination. The study gave 300 ug of mutant IDH1 20-mer peptide per vaccine dose, with topical imiquimod. Using immunoSEQ multiplex PCR, the repertoire was profiled, and TCRdb retains in-frame clones only, with some absent. The table has around 100,000 clones, roughly 90% seen once. As for this clone: What it binds is unknown.

This clonotype originated in a woman aged 45-60 years with glioma. Sequencing was performed on PBMCs, taken from a glioma patient whose treatment included an IDH1 peptide vaccine.

CDR3 coding DNA: TGTGCCAGCCAGACTAGCGGGAGTGTGTCTACGCAGTATTTT. This sequence encodes CASQTSGSVSTQYF. The chain links TRBV6-5 to TRBJ2-3; 12 bases agree with TRBD2. V shed 8 bases and J 8 bases; nucleotides not matched to a gene: 8. Germline values: CDR1 MNHEY, CDR2 SVGAGI. The CDR3 totals 14 residues.